The 15 T cell receptor beta chains below all came from one sample that was sequenced in a study of shared clonotypes between healthy human individuals. Profiled with immunoSEQ multiplex PCR; TCRdb holds only in-frame clones, not every one. The repertoire holds fewer than 1.8 million clones, with 98% as singletons. The specimen was naive CD4+ T cells sorted from blood. The subset: CD45RA+ positively selected. These receptors originate from a man between 25 and 39 years old in good health.

This sequence joins TRBV5-1 and TRBJ1-2; 8 nucleotides align to TRBD1. This CDR3 spans 13 amino acids. With 5 bases clipped from V and 4 bases from J, the junction kept 4 bases outside the gene matches. From germline, CDR1 is SGHRS and CDR2 YFSETQ. CDR3 amino acids: CASREGQAYGYTF. The CDR3 nucleotides read TGCGCCAGCAGGGAGGGACAGGCCTATGGCTACACCTTC.

CDR3 in amino acids: CASSFTQGLNTEAFF. The CDR3, as DNA: TGTGCCAGCAGTTTTACTCAGGGATTGAACACTGAAGCTTTCTTT. This chain links TRBV28 with TRBJ1-1; maybe TRBD1 (5 bases). Germline CDR1 reads MDHEN; CDR2 reads SYDVKM. V lost 3 bases, J lost 0 bases, and 11 bases lay in between. The CDR3 totals 15 residues.

The sample holds a few counts of this clone. The chain couples TRBV6-5 to TRBJ1-5; D unclear. The CDR3 runs 12 residues. From germline, CDR1 is MNHEY and CDR2 SVGAGI. Between the trimmed V and J ends, which lost 2 bases and 9 bases, there was a span of 8 bases. This chain's CDR3 is CASSYGSGPQHF. DNA of the CDR3: TGTGCCAGCAGTTACGGGTCAGGGCCCCAGCATTTT.

This chain uses TRBV10-3 with TRBJ2-3; D is possibly TRBD1 or TRBD2 (5 bases each). The CDR3 length is 15 residues. V lost 4 bases and J 3 bases, leaving 14 bases between the germline ends. Looked up from germline, CDR1 is ENHRY and CDR2 is SYGVKD. CDR3 loop: CAISVVGGVTDTQYF. The CDR3 DNA reads as TGTGCCATCAGTGTCGTTGGGGGAGTGACAGATACGCAGTATTTT.

Of note for this clone: Other DNA variants within this sample encode the same CDR3. This sequence joins TRBV5-1 and TRBJ2-7; 10 bases map to TRBD1. Germline assignment: CDR1 SGHRS and CDR2 YFSETQ. This CDR3 region has 14 residues. The ends lost 4 bases at V and 3 bases at J; junction bases unmatched: 4. CDR3 sequence: CASSPRDRGYEQYF. As DNA, the CDR3 is TGCGCCAGCAGCCCACGGGACAGGGGCTACGAGCAGTACTTC.

The chain couples TRBV5-8 to TRBJ2-7; D may correspond to TRBD1 or TRBD2 (5 bases each). Germline assignment: CDR1 SGHTS and CDR2 YDEGEE. V lost 2 bases and J lost 0, with 9 bases in between. The CDR3 sequence is 14 residues long. The CDR3 sequence: CASSFPGHSYEQYF. The CDR3 coding sequence is TGTGCCAGCAGCTTTCCGGGGCACTCCTACGAGCAGTACTTC.

The chain recombines TRBV2 with TRBJ2-1; D might be TRBD1 (5 bases). CDR3 length: 14 amino acids. Germline lookup yields CDR1 SNHLY and CDR2 FYNNEI. Trimming stripped 7 bases from V and 6 bases from J, with 16 bases between. The CDR3 DNA reads as TGTGCCAGCAAAACAGGTTTACAAGGCAATGAGCAGTTCTTC. Translated, it gives CASKTGLQGNEQFF.

Turning to this clone: Other nucleotide sequences from this sample produce the same CDR3. The chain carries TRBV7-2 and TRBJ2-5, with TRBD1 matching over 7 bases. The length of the CDR3 is 14 residues. The germline V gene has CDR1 SGHTA and CDR2 FQGNSA. J lost 0 bases, V lost 3 bases, and 1 base had no gene match. In DNA form, the CDR3 reads TGTGCCAGCAGCTTGGGACAGAACCAAGAGACCCAGTACTTC. Encoded protein: CASSLGQNQETQYF.

The V and J genes are TRBV5-1 and TRBJ1-3; the D gene is possibly TRBD1 (6 bases). Germline V gives CDR1 SGHRS, CDR2 YFSETQ. Deletions cut 2 bases from V and 0 bases from J, with 12 bases between. CDR3 size: 16 residues. The CDR3 loop reads CASSLLSGDSGNTIYF. CDR3 coding DNA: TGCGCCAGCAGCTTACTATCAGGGGACTCTGGAAACACCATATATTTT.

The chain recombines TRBV27 with TRBJ2-7, with D possibly matching TRBD2 (6 bases). Germline loops: CDR1 MNHEY, CDR2 SMNVEV (reference sequence). The CDR3 contains 16 residues. The germline V and J ends were trimmed by 5 bases and 2 bases, with 19 bases remaining between them. The CDR3 is CASSPMQVAAPYEQYF. The CDR3, as DNA: TGTGCCAGCAGTCCAATGCAAGTAGCGGCCCCCTACGAGCAGTACTTC.

The chain links TRBV9 to TRBJ1-1, with 8 bases that match TRBD1. CDR1 SGDLS and CDR2 YYNGEE come from the germline V gene. The CDR3 loop spans 15 amino acids. The V gene end was trimmed by 4 bases and the J gene end by 4 bases; junction bases not matched to a gene: 9. The DNA for the CDR3 is TGTGCCAGCAGCCCAGGGGGCATAAAATTCACTGAAGCTTTCTTT. Protein product: CASSPGGIKFTEAFF.

The chain joins TRBV28 to TRBJ1-4, with D hard to call. CDR1 is MDHEN and CDR2 is SYDVKM in the germline V gene. The CDR3 is made up of 14 amino acids. The V end lost 3 bases, the J end lost 8 bases, and 13 bases lay between the germline ends. The DNA of the CDR3 is TGTGCCAGCAGTTTTGGTGGGTCAGCAGAAAAACTGTTTTTT. This translates into CASSFGGSAEKLFF.

The chain recombines TRBV2 with TRBJ2-5; tentative D call: TRBD2 (5 bases). V lost 6 bases to trimming and J lost 3 bases, with 11 bases between them. The germline gives CDR1 SNHLY, CDR2 FYNNEI. The CDR3 has 13 amino acids. Here the CDR3 reads CASSLTREETQYF. For the CDR3, the DNA is TGTGCCAGCAGCCTCACTAGAGAAGAGACCCAGTACTTC.

The rearrangement links TRBV7-3 to TRBJ2-7, with 9 bases lining up with TRBD1. J lost 0 bases, V lost 5 bases, and 5 bases had no gene match. Germline CDR1 SGHTA, CDR2 FQGTGA. This CDR3 has 15 residues. CDR3 loop: CASSTGTGTSYEQYF. The DNA of the CDR3 is TGTGCCAGCAGCACCGGGACAGGGACCTCCTACGAGCAGTACTTC.

The chain carries TRBV7-2 and TRBJ1-2, with D possibly being TRBD1 (6 bases). V lost 5 bases and J lost 8, with 15 bases in between. Germline V gene sequence: CDR1 SGHTA, CDR2 FQGNSA. The CDR3 loop spans 13 amino acids. CDR3 sequence (DNA): TGTGCCAGCAGCACTACAGGGATTGGCGGCTACACCTTC. Translation: CASSTTGIGGYTF.